The 9 T cell receptor beta chains in this list originate from one sample, sequenced in a study of cytomegalovirus exposure and HLA in healthy donors. The PCR contained 60 Vbeta and 13 Jbeta primers. Libraries were prepared by immunoSEQ multiplex PCR; TCRdb keeps only in-frame clonotypes and omits some of them. The sample records about 200,000 clones, 65% to 80% being singletons. Sequenced: PBMCs. The origin of the receptors is a man aged 40-49 years in good health and CMV-seronegative.

This chain uses TRBV5-1 with TRBJ1-4, with D hard to call. Trimming cost V 0 bases and J 3 bases, with 12 bases left between them. Germline V CDR1 and CDR2: SGHRS, YFSETQ. CDR3 length: 16 residues. CDR3 coding DNA: TGCGCCAGCAGCTTGGCCAGCGGGAAGGCTAATGAAAAACTGTTTTTT. Translating gives CASSLASGKANEKLFF.

The DNA for the CDR3 is TGTGCCACCTCGCGAGTTGACTACACTGAAGCTTTCTTT. Translating gives CATSRVDYTEAFF. The V and J genes are TRBV15 and TRBJ1-1; no firm D call. Between the trimmed V and J ends, which lost 8 bases and 3 bases, there was a span of 13 bases. CDR3 size: 13 residues. Germline CDR1 is LNHNV and CDR2 is YYDKDF (reference sequence).

This chain connects TRBV6-6 to TRBJ2-5, with D maybe TRBD1 (6 bases). Trimming took 4 bases from V and 3 from J, leaving 15 bases between them. Germline assignment: CDR1 MNHNY and CDR2 SVGAGI (reference sequence). The CDR3 totals 15 residues. CDR3 sequence: CASSSWGHGEETQYF. Here the CDR3 DNA reads TGTGCCAGCAGTTCATGGGGGCATGGGGAAGAGACCCAGTACTTC.

The chain combines TRBV18 with TRBJ1-5; 10 bases match TRBD1. The CDR3 contains 15 residues. Germline V gene data show CDR1 as KGHSH and CDR2 as LQKENI. After removal of 5 bases from V and 4 bases from J, the junction contained 5 bases not matched to a gene. The CDR3 is CASSVGDRGNQPQHF. CDR3 nucleotide sequence: TGTGCCAGCTCAGTTGGGGACAGGGGTAATCAGCCCCAGCATTTT.

This clone was picked up a small number of times. This chain uses TRBV28 with TRBJ2-7, with D perhaps TRBD2 (6 bases). Germline lookup yields CDR1 MDHEN and CDR2 SYDVKM. V lost 8 bases and J 5 bases, leaving 16 bases between the germline ends. The CDR3 extends over 13 amino acids. The CDR3 spells CASVAGGRDEQYF. The CDR3 DNA sequence: TGTGCCAGCGTAGCCGGAGGGCGAGACGAGCAGTACTTC.

The chain carries TRBV5-1 and TRBJ2-7, with 13 positions matching TRBD2. The CDR3 spans 18 residues. Germline CDR1 reads SGHRS; CDR2 reads YFSETQ. After removal of 4 bases from V and 0 bases from J, the junction contained 10 bases not matched to a gene. CDR3 amino acids: CASSQRLAGGPSSYEQYF. The CDR3 DNA is TGCGCCAGCAGCCAAAGACTAGCGGGAGGACCGAGCTCCTACGAGCAGTACTTC.

Here the CDR3 DNA reads TGTGCCAGCAGCCTGACAGGAAGATCCTACGAGCAGTACTTC. Translated: CASSLTGRSYEQYF. The genes are TRBV7-9 and TRBJ2-7; maybe TRBD1 (6 bases). The length of the CDR3 is 14 residues. Germline loops: CDR1 SEHNR, CDR2 FQNEAQ (reference sequence). V shed 5 bases and J shed 1 base, with 12 bases lying between them.

The CDR3 spells CASSQEQGSSYEQYF. The CDR3 DNA sequence: TGTGCCAGCAGCCAGGAACAGGGTTCGTCCTACGAGCAGTACTTC. The V gene is TRBV14, the J gene TRBJ2-7, with D perhaps TRBD1 (6 bases). Germline V gene data show CDR1 as SGHDN and CDR2 as FVKESK. This CDR3 is built from 15 residues. Trimming took 3 bases from V and 1 from J, leaving 13 bases between them.

The J gene is TRBJ1-3, the V gene TRBV15; possibly TRBD1 for D (5 bases). V lost 0 bases to trimming and J lost 0 bases, with 9 bases between them. Germline V CDR1 and CDR2: LNHNV, YYDKDF (reference sequence). The length of the CDR3 is 16 residues. CDR3 in DNA: TGTGCCACCAGCAGAGAGGGGCATCTCTCTGGAAACACCATATATTTT. Translation gives CATSREGHLSGNTIYF.